This section outlines one T cell receptor beta chain sequence together with its context. Antigen specificity is unknown. The PCR made use of 60 Vbeta and 13 Jbeta primers. The assay was immunoSEQ multiplex PCR, and TCRdb's table has in-frame clones only and misses some. The data contain some 100,000 clones, about three quarters of them seen just once; the ten biggest clones take up roughly 4.5%. The data were obtained in a study of cytomegalovirus exposure and HLA in healthy donors. Study conclusions and caveats: A missense variant in DCLRE1C was later tied to TCR beta V- and J-gene trimming. Most CMV-associated TCR beta chains were later found to appear HLA-restricted.

V lost 1 base and J lost 1, with 11 bases in between. This CDR3 comprises 17 residues. Germline V CDR1 and CDR2: LNHDA, SQIVND (reference sequence). V usage is TRBV19 and J usage is TRBJ2-6, with D unresolved. The receptor comes from a middle-aged woman in good health and CMV-seropositive. Sequenced sample: PBMCs. DNA of the CDR3: TGTGCCAGTAGTATAGGTCGAGTAAAATCTGGGGCCAACGTCCTGACTTTC. Encoded protein: CASSIGRVKSGANVLTF.